These 17 T cell receptor beta chains originate from one sample sequenced in a study of blood T cell repertoires in COVID-19. This table comes from immunoSEQ multiplex PCR, and its TCRdb copy is limited to in-frame clones, with some not included. The table has about 240,000 clones, roughly four fifths seen once. The sample consisted of peripheral blood. The receptors originated from a woman over 75 with acute or convalescent COVID-19.

The chain recombines TRBV2 with TRBJ2-6; no clear D gene. V was clipped by 8 bases and J by 0 bases, with 5 bases between them. The CDR3 runs 13 residues. Germline V CDR1 and CDR2: SNHLY, FYNNEI. CDR3 residues: CASGSSGANVLTF. DNA for the CDR3: TGTGCCAGCGGCAGCTCTGGGGCCAACGTCCTGACTTTC.

This rearrangement joins TRBV19 to TRBJ1-1, with no clear D. Germline CDR1 is LNHDA and CDR2 is SQIVND (reference sequence). The CDR3 length is 15 residues. Trimming took off 2 bases at V and 1 base at J, with 11 bases between the two ends. The CDR3 region is CASSIPQFSNTEAFF. Written as DNA, the CDR3 is TGTGCCAGTAGTATACCCCAGTTTTCGAACACTGAAGCTTTCTTT.

This clone was seen a handful of times. V is TRBV24-1 and J is TRBJ2-2; D perhaps matches TRBD2 (5 bases). CDR1 is KGHDR, CDR2 SFDVKD, per germline. The CDR3 consists of 15 residues. V was cut by 4 bases and J by 4 bases, with 12 bases left in between. The CDR3 DNA reads as TGTGCCACCAGTGACCGAAGACTACCCACCGGGGAGCTGTTTTTT. This encodes CATSDRRLPTGELFF.

This chain joins TRBV5-1 and TRBJ2-5; 12 bases fit TRBD2. The germline V gene encodes CDR1 SGHRS and CDR2 YFSETQ. Unmatched junction bases numbered 4, after V lost 0 bases and J lost 4 bases. CDR3 length equals 16 residues. The CDR3 sequence: CASSLALAGGRETQYF. The DNA of the CDR3 is TGCGCCAGCAGCTTGGCACTAGCGGGGGGCCGAGAGACCCAGTACTTC.

This sequence joins TRBV19 and TRBJ2-3; 7 nucleotides line up with TRBD1. CDR1 and CDR2 (germline): LNHDA, SQIVND (reference sequence). The CDR3 is made up of 14 amino acids. V lost 6 bases to trimming and J lost 2 bases; unmatched junction nucleotides: 5. The CDR3 protein is CASRDRKNTDTQYF. In DNA form, the CDR3 reads TGTGCCAGTAGGGACAGGAAGAACACAGATACGCAGTATTTT. Full variable domain (outside the CDR3, taken from reference TRBV19 and TRBJ2-3): DGGITQSPKYLFRKEGQNVTLSCEQNLNHDAMYWYRQDPGQGLRLIYYSQIVNDFQKGDIAEGYSVSREKKESFPLTVTSAQKNPTAFYLCASRDRKNTDTQYFGPGTRLTVL.

The CDR3 loop reads CASSSRGTQPQHF. DNA of the CDR3: TGTGCCAGTAGTAGCAGGGGAACTCAGCCCCAGCATTTT. J is TRBJ1-5 and V is TRBV19, with D tentatively TRBD1 (6 bases). The CDR3 loop spans 13 amino acids. Germline V gene sequence: CDR1 LNHDA, CDR2 SQIVND (reference sequence). The V gene lost 4 bases and the J gene lost 6 bases, with 10 bases spanning the gap.

The chain is built from TRBV7-9 and TRBJ1-2, with D possibly matching TRBD1 (5 bases). Germline CDR1 reads SEHNR; CDR2 reads FQNEAQ (reference sequence). CDR3 length: 14 residues. V lost 2 bases to trimming and J lost 2 bases, with 9 bases between them. CDR3 coding DNA: TGTGCCAGCAGCTTAACAGGATACAACTATGGCTACACCTTC. It is translated as CASSLTGYNYGYTF.

V gene TRBV5-1 combines with J gene TRBJ1-2; a weak D match, TRBD1 (5 bases). The V end lost 3 bases, the J end lost 6 bases, and 18 bases lay between the germline ends. The CDR3 spans 15 residues. The germline CDR1 and CDR2 sequences are SGHRS and YFSETQ. The CDR3 is CASSYSSGNTNGYTF. Written as DNA, the CDR3 is TGCGCCAGCAGCTACTCGTCAGGGAACACCAATGGCTACACCTTC.

The V gene is TRBV19, the J gene TRBJ2-3, with TRBD2 identical over 9 bases. Germline CDR1 and CDR2: LNHDA and SQIVND (reference sequence). The CDR3 contains 16 residues. Germline trimming cut 6 bases from V and 0 bases from J; bases unmatched to any gene: 7. In DNA, the CDR3 is TGTGCCAGTAGCGTAGCGGGGGCTCATAGCACAGATACGCAGTATTTT. Its translation is CASSVAGAHSTDTQYF.

A single count supports this clone. J is TRBJ2-2 and V is TRBV7-2; the D gene is possibly TRBD2 (6 bases). This CDR3 has 13 residues. CDR1 and CDR2 from the germline V gene are SGHTA and FQGNSA. V lost 5 bases and J lost 3, with 7 bases in between. For the CDR3, the DNA is TGTGCCAGCAGCCGGGGGTACACCGGGGAGCTGTTTTTT. Protein: CASSRGYTGELFF.

The chain is built from TRBV19 and TRBJ2-7; 7 nucleotides align to TRBD1. This CDR3 region has 15 residues. Trimming took 3 bases from V and 0 from J; bases not matched to a gene: 5. Germline V gene lookup returns CDR1 LNHDA and CDR2 SQIVND (reference sequence). CDR3: CASSMGPGGSYEQYF. Here the CDR3 DNA reads TGTGCCAGTAGTATGGGCCCAGGGGGCTCCTACGAGCAGTACTTC. Drawing the rest from reference TRBV19 and TRBJ2-7, the complete variable domain is DGGITQSPKYLFRKEGQNVTLSCEQNLNHDAMYWYRQDPGQGLRLIYYSQIVNDFQKGDIAEGYSVSREKKESFPLTVTSAQKNPTAFYLCASSMGPGGSYEQYFGPGTRLTVT.

The chain uses TRBV29-1 and TRBJ2-5; the D gene is possibly TRBD2 (6 bases). Trimming left V 5 bases short and J 5 bases short, with 15 bases between. The length of the CDR3 is 13 residues. The germline V gene encodes CDR1 SQVTM and CDR2 ANQGSEA. The CDR3 loop reads CSVRLGLAETQYF. The CDR3, as DNA: TGCAGCGTTCGACTAGGGCTAGCGGAGACCCAGTACTTC.

This chain links TRBV28 with TRBJ2-5; tentatively, D is TRBD2 (6 bases). The CDR3 covers 14 residues. The ends were cut back, 5 bases at V and 2 bases at J, with 12 bases in the middle. Germline V lookup: CDR1 MDHEN, CDR2 SYDVKM. The CDR3 DNA sequence: TGTGCCAGCAGTACTCAGGGAGGTCAAGAGACCCAGTACTTC. It codes for CASSTQGGQETQYF.

The V call is TRBV7-8, the J call TRBJ1-5; TRBD1 might be the D (6 bases). V was clipped by 1 base and J by 2 bases, with 9 bases between them. CDR1 and CDR2 (germline): SGHVS, FQNEAQ. The CDR3 sequence is 15 residues long. The CDR3 sequence is CASSLDRAGNQPQHF. CDR3 DNA: TGTGCCAGCAGCTTAGACAGGGCCGGCAATCAGCCCCAGCATTTT. The variable domain in full, with the rest retrieved from reference TRBV7-8 and TRBJ1-5, is GAGVSQSPRYKVAKRGQDVALRCDPISGHVSLFWYQQALGQGPEFLTYFQNEAQLDKSGLPSDRFFAERPEGSVSTLKIQRTQQEDSAVYLCASSLDRAGNQPQHFGDGTRLSIL.

The rearrangement uses TRBV5-4 and TRBJ1-2; 10 nucleotides align to TRBD1. With V trimmed by 2 bases and J by 8 bases, 6 bases remained unmatched. CDR3 length: 14 residues. Looked up from germline, CDR1 is SGHNT and CDR2 is YYREEE (reference sequence). CDR3 bases: TGTGCCAGCAGCTTTACGGACAGGGGGAAGGGCTACACCTTC. It codes for CASSFTDRGKGYTF.

The V and J genes are TRBV11-2 and TRBJ2-3, with 11 bases matching TRBD2. The V gene end was trimmed by 5 bases and the J gene end by 4 bases; junction bases not matched to a gene: 8. The CDR3 runs to 16 residues. The germline V gene encodes CDR1 SGHAT and CDR2 FQNNGV. CDR3 DNA sequence: TGTGCCAGCAGCCCCTTAGCGGGGGGGCGATCAGATACGCAGTATTTT. Protein product: CASSPLAGGRSDTQYF.

The chain recombines TRBV10-3 with TRBJ2-3, with 11 bases that match TRBD1. Germline assignment: CDR1 ENHRY and CDR2 SYGVKD. Trimming cost V 10 bases and J 3 bases; bases outside gene matches: 6. The CDR3 loop spans 14 amino acids. The CDR3 DNA sequence: TGTGCCAGCCACGGGACAGGGGGGACAGATACGCAGTATTTT. The encoded protein is CASHGTGGTDTQYF.